This T cell receptor beta chain originates from a study of blood T cell repertoires in COVID-19 (dated by TCRdb to 2018 to 2021). As for the study more broadly: The collaborator samples originated in the United States, Italy and Spain and spanned the acute and convalescent phases of COVID-19. The material from the prospective study consisted of cDNA or gDNA derived from T cells, B-cell-depleted T cells, or PBMCs. HLA class I and class II types, where available, came from metadata supplied by the sample provider rather than from assay-based typing. The samples were drawn from the first 160 participants of the ongoing ImmuneRACE study and from 1,200 or so subjects provided by 6 global collaborators. The dataset comprised deeply sampled blood TCRbeta repertoires from subjects exposed to, actively infected with, or recovered from COVID-19. The repertoires were released in a freely available public database meant as a resource for research on the immune response to SARS-CoV-2. Nearly every sample came with metadata listing a de-identified subject ID, COVID-19 status, age in years and sex. Study-wide findings and limitations: How much clinical and demographic metadata was included differed by source and by participant, and the metadata was provided uncurated.

The collaborating institutions used their own protocols to collect whole blood in K2EDTA tubes. For TCRbeta analysis, collaborators shipped samples as frozen whole blood, isolated PBMCs, or DNA extracted from either of those sample types. Points on this clone: Its antigen is unknown. Per-base qualities were not stored, and no clone one base away is much larger.

V and J are trimmed by 5 bases and 2 bases, and the gene matches miss 2 bases of the junction. The CDR3 runs 15 amino acids, cysteine and phenylalanine included. The kept DNA is CDR3 alone, 45 bases in frame from the first base. The germline V gene (reference sequence) yields MNHNY for CDR1 and SVGAGI for CDR2. The immunoSEQ Assay, a bias-controlled multiplex PCR, was used to amplify TCRbeta CDR3 regions from genomic DNA. On the study's bioinformatics: The number of nucleated cells in each sample was estimated from the amplification of reference gene primers within the assay. Sequence reads were collapsed and filtered to measure the absolute abundance of every unique TCRbeta CDR3 rearrangement. For each sample, productive Simpson clonality was calculated by taking the square root of Simpson's diversity index across productive rearrangements. TCRdb carries this immuneACCESS record with in-frame sequences only. Its versions omit some clonotypes, under half of them owing to an unresolved V gene in the studies checked, with the rest unexplained. For V, J and clone size, that table is used; D and trimming come from the DNA. The sample table records about 180,000 clones; approximately 80% of these occur just once. Of the sample, approximately 7.1% falls within the top ten clones.

What was sequenced was peripheral blood. The chain links TRBV6-6 with TRBJ2-2; TRBD2 fits 10 bases in the junction. This receptor was identified in a human donor in a cohort sampled during active COVID-19. Read as DNA, the sequence is TGTGCCAGCAGTCGGACTAGCGGAAACACCGGGGAGCTGTTTTTT. Its coded protein is CASSRTSGNTGELFF.